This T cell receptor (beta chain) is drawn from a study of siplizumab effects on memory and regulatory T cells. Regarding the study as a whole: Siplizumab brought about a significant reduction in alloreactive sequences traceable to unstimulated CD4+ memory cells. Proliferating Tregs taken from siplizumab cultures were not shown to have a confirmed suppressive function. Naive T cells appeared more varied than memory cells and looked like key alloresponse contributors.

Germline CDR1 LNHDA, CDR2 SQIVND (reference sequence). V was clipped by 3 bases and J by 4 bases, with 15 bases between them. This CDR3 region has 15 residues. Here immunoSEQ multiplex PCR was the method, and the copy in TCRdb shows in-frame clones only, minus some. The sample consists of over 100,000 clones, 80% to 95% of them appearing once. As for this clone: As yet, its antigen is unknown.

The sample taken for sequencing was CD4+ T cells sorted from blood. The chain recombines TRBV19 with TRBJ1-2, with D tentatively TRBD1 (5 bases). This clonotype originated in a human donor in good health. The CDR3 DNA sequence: TGTGCCAGTAGTATGAGGGCAGGGATGGTCTATGGCTACACCTTC. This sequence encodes CASSMRAGMVYGYTF. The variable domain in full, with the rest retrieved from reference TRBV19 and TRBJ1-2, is DGGITQSPKYLFRKEGQNVTLSCEQNLNHDAMYWYRQDPGQGLRLIYYSQIVNDFQKGDIAEGYSVSREKKESFPLTVTSAQKNPTAFYLCASSMRAGMVYGYTFGSGTRLTVV.